The rows below give T cell receptor beta chains drawn from one sample of a study of cytomegalovirus exposure and HLA in healthy donors. Assay: immunoSEQ multiplex PCR; the TCRdb copy retains only in-frame clones and omits some. Of about 200,000 clones in the sample, about three quarters were seen once. The sample taken for sequencing was PBMCs. The receptors stem from a woman between 40 and 55 years old in good health and CMV-seronegative. The CDR3 runs from the conserved cysteine through the conserved F or W. D genes are given only for firm matches. A clone size is listed for some rows: how often the clone was seen (once, few, many), or a class if it is expanded.

V: TRBV11-2
J: TRBJ2-3
size: .
D: TRBD1
DNA: TGTGCCAGCAGCTTAGGCGTGGGACAGTACACAGATACGCAGTATTTT
CDR3: CASSLGVGQYTDTQYF

V: TRBV4-1
J: TRBJ2-2
size: .
D: .
DNA: TGCGCCAGCAGCCAAGATCAACAGGGAAGGGAGCTGTTTTTT
CDR3: CASSQDQQGRELFF

V: TRBV7-2
J: TRBJ1-2
size: .
D: TRBD1
DNA: TGTGCCAGCAGCTTGGGACAGCGAAACTATGGCTACACCTTC
CDR3: CASSLGQRNYGYTF

V: TRBV18
J: TRBJ2-2
size: .
D: TRBD2
DNA: TGTGCCAGCTCATCAGGGCGGGAGTCGGTCACCGGGGAGCTGTTTTTT
CDR3: CASSSGRESVTGELFF

V: TRBV19
J: TRBJ1-5
size: .
D: .
DNA: TGTGCCAGTAGTATTGGGGGAGGAGGCAATCAGCCCCAGCATTTT
CDR3: CASSIGGGGNQPQHF

V: TRBV6-6
J: TRBJ1-5
size: .
D: TRBD1
DNA: TGTGCCAGCAGAGACGGGACAGGGGGCACTCAGCCCCAGCATTTT
CDR3: CASRDGTGGTQPQHF

V: TRBV27
J: TRBJ2-3
size: .
D: TRBD2
DNA: TGTGCCAGCACCCGACTATTGGCGGGAGGCACAGATACGCAGTATTTT
CDR3: CASTRLLAGGTDTQYF

V: TRBV7-9
J: TRBJ1-1
size: .
D: TRBD1
DNA: TGTGCCAGCAGCTCCGCCGGGACAGGACACACTGAAGCTTTCTTT
CDR3: CASSSAGTGHTEAFF

V: TRBV15
J: TRBJ1-5
size: .
D: .
DNA: TGTGCCACCAGGTCCGGGAGTGTAAATCAGCCCCAGCATTTT
CDR3: CATRSGSVNQPQHF

V: TRBV6-6
J: TRBJ2-3
size: .
D: .
DNA: TGTGCCAGCAGTTACCCGGGGAGGGATACGCAGTATTTT
CDR3: CASSYPGRDTQYF

V: TRBV19
J: TRBJ2-7
size: .
D: TRBD2
DNA: TGTGCCAGTAGACCGACTAGCGACTCCTACGAGCAGTACTTC
CDR3: CASRPTSDSYEQYF

V: TRBV6-5
J: TRBJ1-1
size: .
D: .
DNA: TGTGCCAGCAGTAGAGGAGCGATGAACACTGAAGCTTTCTTT
CDR3: CASSRGAMNTEAFF

V: TRBV14
J: TRBJ2-7
size: .
D: TRBD1
DNA: TGTGCCAGCAGCCACTTAGACAGGGTCGAGCAGTACTTC
CDR3: CASSHLDRVEQYF

V: TRBV5-1
J: TRBJ1-1
size: .
D: TRBD1
DNA: TGCGCCAGCAGCTTGGCCGGACAGGGCTCTGAAGCTTTCTTT
CDR3: CASSLAGQGSEAFF

V: TRBV7-9
J: TRBJ2-3
size: .
D: .
DNA: TGTGCCAGCATTATTCAGGGCACAGATACGCAGTATTTT
CDR3: CASIIQGTDTQYF

V: TRBV5-5
J: TRBJ1-4
size: .
D: .
DNA: TGTGCCAGCAGCCGCGGGGGGGGAGGCGGGACTAATGAAAAACTGTTTTTT
CDR3: CASSRGGGGGTNEKLFF

V: TRBV19
J: TRBJ2-2
size: .
D: .
DNA: TGTGCCAGTAGTATCACAGTAAACACCGGGGAGCTGTTTTTT
CDR3: CASSITVNTGELFF

V: TRBV7-2
J: TRBJ1-5
size: .
D: TRBD1
DNA: TGTGCCAGCAGCTTAGGGACAGGGGGCAATCAGCCCCAGCATTTT
CDR3: CASSLGTGGNQPQHF

V: TRBV19
J: TRBJ2-7
size: .
D: .
DNA: TGTGCCAGTAGTGCAATCCAGGGTTGGAGCGAGCAGTACTTC
CDR3: CASSAIQGWSEQYF

V: TRBV19
J: TRBJ1-2
size: .
D: TRBD1
DNA: TGTGCCAGTACCGTACAGGGGGCAATGGACGGCTACACCTTC
CDR3: CASTVQGAMDGYTF

V: TRBV19
J: TRBJ2-2
size: .
D: .
DNA: TGTGCCAGTGCCTTACTTACCGGGGAGCTGTTTTTT
CDR3: CASALLTGELFF

V: TRBV29-1
J: TRBJ2-7
size: .
D: TRBD2
DNA: TGCAGCGTATGGACTAGCGGGAGGTACGAGCAGTACTTC
CDR3: CSVWTSGRYEQYF

V: TRBV29-1
J: TRBJ1-2
size: .
D: .
DNA: TGCAGCGCCACAGGCGTGCAAGAGCTTAACTATGGCTACACCTTC
CDR3: CSATGVQELNYGYTF

V: TRBV18
J: TRBJ2-1
size: few
D: .
DNA: TGTGCCAGCTCACCCACTCGTACAGGGTTAAATGAGCAGTTCTTC
CDR3: CASSPTRTGLNEQFF

V: TRBV11-3
J: TRBJ1-2
size: .
D: TRBD1
DNA: TGTGCCTCCGGGACAGCTAACTATGGCTACACCTTC
CDR3: CASGTANYGYTF

V: TRBV11-3
J: TRBJ2-2
size: .
D: TRBD2
DNA: TGTGCCAGCAGCTTGCGGCCGGGACTAGCGGGACTCGGGGAGCTGTTTTTT
CDR3: CASSLRPGLAGLGELFF

V: TRBV29-1
J: TRBJ1-2
size: .
D: TRBD1
DNA: TGCAGCGGCCAACAGGGGCCCTTCGGTATGAACACCTTC
CDR3: CSGQQGPFGMNTF

V: TRBV4-3
J: TRBJ2-1
size: .
D: TRBD2
DNA: TGCGCCAGCAGCCCTCTATCCGGGACTAGCGGACACAATGAGCAGTTCTTC
CDR3: CASSPLSGTSGHNEQFF

V: TRBV18
J: TRBJ1-1
size: few
D: TRBD1
DNA: TGTGCCAGCTCACCGTCCGGGACAGAGGAAGCTTTCTTT
CDR3: CASSPSGTEEAFF

V: TRBV7-2
J: TRBJ2-5
size: few
D: TRBD2
DNA: TGTGCCAGCAGCTCTGAAGCGGGAGTAGGGACCCAGTACTTC
CDR3: CASSSEAGVGTQYF

V: TRBV6-4
J: TRBJ2-5
size: .
D: .
DNA: TGTGCCAGCGGGGGGTCCCAAGAGACCCAGTACTTC
CDR3: CASGGSQETQYF

V: TRBV7-2
J: TRBJ2-2
size: .
D: .
DNA: TGTGCCAGCAGCTTAGTTAGCGGAAACACCGGGGAGCTGTTTTTT
CDR3: CASSLVSGNTGELFF

V: TRBV29-1
J: TRBJ2-1
size: .
D: TRBD2
DNA: TGCAGCGTTGGGACTAGCGGGAGCATCGATGAGCAGTTCTTC
CDR3: CSVGTSGSIDEQFF

V: TRBV28
J: TRBJ1-1
size: once
D: .
DNA: TGTGCCAGCAGTTTGACAGGTAACACTGAAGCTTTCTTT
CDR3: CASSLTGNTEAFF

V: TRBV7-9
J: TRBJ2-1
size: .
D: TRBD2
DNA: TGTGCCAGTCTCGGGGTAGCGGGAGTGGCCGAGCAGTTCTTC
CDR3: CASLGVAGVAEQFF

V: TRBV19
J: TRBJ1-5
size: .
D: TRBD1
DNA: TGTGCCAGTACTCCCCCTGCGACAGGGGGCATTCAGCCCCAGCATTTT
CDR3: CASTPPATGGIQPQHF

V: TRBV30
J: TRBJ2-5
size: .
D: TRBD2
DNA: TGTGCCTGGAGTCGACTAGCGGGAGGGCCGCGGCAAGAGACCCAGTACTTC
CDR3: CAWSRLAGGPRQETQYF

V: TRBV2
J: TRBJ1-2
size: .
D: TRBD1
DNA: TGTGCCAGCAGAGACAGGGGATACTATGGCTACACCTTC
CDR3: CASRDRGYYGYTF

V: TRBV2
J: TRBJ2-3
size: .
D: .
DNA: TGTGCCAGCACCACGCAGGATACGCAGTATTTT
CDR3: CASTTQDTQYF

V: TRBV6-5
J: TRBJ1-1
size: .
D: .
DNA: TGTGCCAGCAGTTTCGAGGGGAGGAGGAGGATCACTGAAGCTTTCTTT
CDR3: CASSFEGRRRITEAFF

V: TRBV6-5
J: TRBJ1-3
size: .
D: .
DNA: TGTGCCAGCAGCATAAACCAGGGATCTGGAAACACCATATATTTT
CDR3: CASSINQGSGNTIYF

V: TRBV2
J: TRBJ2-1
size: .
D: .
DNA: TGTGCCAGCAGTGAGCGGGCCTCCTACAATGAGCAGTTCTTC
CDR3: CASSERASYNEQFF

V: TRBV5-6
J: TRBJ2-5
size: .
D: .
DNA: TGTGCCAGCAGCTCCACAGATTCCCAAGAGACCCAGTACTTC
CDR3: CASSSTDSQETQYF

V: TRBV5-8
J: TRBJ2-1
size: .
D: TRBD2
DNA: TGTGCCAGCAGCTACACTAGCGGGAGTAGGGATGAGCAGTTCTTC
CDR3: CASSYTSGSRDEQFF

V: TRBV6-5
J: TRBJ2-3
size: .
D: TRBD2
DNA: TGTGCCAGCAGTTCCGGACTAGCGGGAAACACAGATACGCAGTATTTT
CDR3: CASSSGLAGNTDTQYF

V: TRBV7-2
J: TRBJ2-3
size: few
D: TRBD2
DNA: TGTGCCAGCAGCTTGCTAGCGGGAATCGGCACAGATACGCAGTATTTT
CDR3: CASSLLAGIGTDTQYF

V: TRBV30
J: TRBJ1-3
size: .
D: .
DNA: TGTGCCTGGAGTGCCTTACCGATTCTGACGCGAGGCACCATATATTTT
CDR3: CAWSALPILTRGTIYF

V: TRBV19
J: TRBJ2-6
size: .
D: .
DNA: TGTGCCAGTAGTATTGGCCAGGCTGGGGCCAACGTCCTGACTTTC
CDR3: CASSIGQAGANVLTF

V: TRBV18
J: TRBJ2-2
size: few
D: .
DNA: TGTGCCAGCTCACCATATAACAGTATAGACGGGGAGCTGTTTTTT
CDR3: CASSPYNSIDGELFF

V: TRBV5-6
J: TRBJ2-5
size: .
D: .
DNA: TGTGCCAGCAGCTTTTTGCAGACTGGTAGAGAGCAGTACTTC
CDR3: CASSFLQTGREQYF

V: TRBV7-3
J: TRBJ2-5
size: .
D: .
DNA: TGTGCCAGCAGCTTATGGGGCAGCCAAGAGACCCAGTACTTC
CDR3: CASSLWGSQETQYF

V: TRBV7-3
J: TRBJ1-1
size: .
D: .
DNA: TGTGCCAGCAGCTTAGGGGGACTCTCGGCGGAGGCTTTCTTT
CDR3: CASSLGGLSAEAFF

V: TRBV18
J: TRBJ2-7
size: .
D: TRBD2
DNA: TGTGCCAGCTCACCACGACTAGCGGGAGGCACCCACGAGCAGTACTTC
CDR3: CASSPRLAGGTHEQYF

V: TRBV21-1
J: TRBJ1-1
size: .
D: .
DNA: TGTGCCAGTGAACACAGGGCTGAGACTGAAGCTTTCTTT
CDR3: CASEHRAETEAFF